A selection of T cell receptor beta chains follows, all from one sample in a study of blood T cell repertoires in COVID-19. Sequencing was performed with immunoSEQ multiplex PCR; in TCRdb, only in-frame clones are kept and a portion is missing. The sample records 300,000 to 450,000 clones, roughly 90% being singletons. The specimen was peripheral blood. The receptors here all came from a woman in her twenties or thirties with COVID-19, enrolled during active disease. CDR3s include the opening cysteine and the closing phenylalanine or tryptophan. The order of the fields is clone size, V gene, J gene, D gene, CDR3 protein, CDR3 DNA. A D gene is named only where the DNA matches it firmly. Clone size is given for some rows only: seen once, a few or many times, or a class if the clone is expanded.

clone_size: .; v_call: TRBV28; j_call: TRBJ2-1; d_call: TRBD1; cdr3_aa: CASSTGVGDYNEQFF; cdr3_nt: TGTGCCAGCAGTACAGGGGTTGGGGATTACAATGAGCAGTTCTTC
clone_size: .; v_call: TRBV5-1; j_call: TRBJ1-2; d_call: .; cdr3_aa: CASSLGGAGDGYTF; cdr3_nt: TGCGCCAGCAGCTTGGGTGGGGCAGGGGACGGCTACACCTTC
clone_size: once; v_call: TRBV4-1; j_call: TRBJ2-2; d_call: .; cdr3_aa: CASSRGAGELFF; cdr3_nt: TGCGCCAGCAGCCGCGGCGCCGGGGAGCTGTTTTTT
clone_size: once; v_call: TRBV4-3; j_call: TRBJ2-7; d_call: TRBD2; cdr3_aa: CASSDERGRYEQYF; cdr3_nt: TGCGCCAGCAGCGACGAGCGGGGACGCTACGAGCAGTACTTC
clone_size: .; v_call: TRBV10-2; j_call: TRBJ2-5; d_call: .; cdr3_aa: CASSASWIETQYF; cdr3_nt: TGCGCCAGCAGTGCTAGTTGGATCGAGACCCAGTACTTC
clone_size: .; v_call: TRBV29-1; j_call: TRBJ2-5; d_call: TRBD2; cdr3_aa: CSVGRLAEETQYF; cdr3_nt: TGCAGCGTTGGGAGACTAGCAGAAGAGACCCAGTACTTC
clone_size: once; v_call: TRBV28; j_call: TRBJ2-5; d_call: TRBD1; cdr3_aa: CASSLGDRGLGETQYF; cdr3_nt: TGTGCCAGCAGCCTAGGGGACAGGGGGCTGGGGGAGACCCAGTACTTC
clone_size: once; v_call: TRBV7-2; j_call: TRBJ2-5; d_call: .; cdr3_aa: CASSQGDRRETQYF; cdr3_nt: TGTGCCAGCAGCCAAGGCGACAGGCGGGAGACCCAGTACTTC
clone_size: .; v_call: TRBV19; j_call: TRBJ1-3; d_call: .; cdr3_aa: CASSMERGVVRNTIYF; cdr3_nt: TGTGCCAGTAGTATGGAGCGGGGAGTTGTGAGAAACACCATATATTTT
clone_size: .; v_call: TRBV7-2; j_call: TRBJ1-1; d_call: TRBD1; cdr3_aa: CASSPRLTGGTEAFF; cdr3_nt: TGTGCCAGCAGTCCGCGACTTACAGGGGGCACTGAAGCTTTCTTT
clone_size: .; v_call: TRBV19; j_call: TRBJ2-1; d_call: TRBD2; cdr3_aa: CASSLAGGPYNEQFF; cdr3_nt: TGTGCCAGTAGTCTGGCGGGAGGGCCCTACAATGAGCAGTTCTTC
clone_size: .; v_call: TRBV7-9; j_call: TRBJ2-7; d_call: .; cdr3_aa: CASRKTTGLSSYEQYF; cdr3_nt: TGTGCCAGCAGGAAAACCACAGGCTTGAGCTCCTACGAGCAGTACTTC
clone_size: .; v_call: TRBV28; j_call: TRBJ1-2; d_call: TRBD1; cdr3_aa: CASSLQDRGYGYTF; cdr3_nt: TGTGCCAGCAGTCTCCAGGACAGGGGTTATGGCTACACCTTC
clone_size: .; v_call: TRBV4-3; j_call: TRBJ2-1; d_call: .; cdr3_aa: CASSQVYEVDWYNEQFF; cdr3_nt: TGCGCCAGCAGCCAAGTCTATGAGGTGGATTGGTACAATGAGCAGTTCTTC
clone_size: .; v_call: TRBV25-1; j_call: TRBJ2-2; d_call: .; cdr3_aa: CASSPRGIPNTGELFF; cdr3_nt: TGTGCCAGCAGTCCTAGGGGGATACCGAACACCGGGGAGCTGTTTTTT
clone_size: .; v_call: TRBV3-1/TRBV3-2; j_call: TRBJ2-3; d_call: TRBD2; cdr3_aa: CASSQDQASGTDTQYF; cdr3_nt: TGTGCCAGCAGCCAAGATCAGGCTAGCGGAACAGATACGCAGTATTTT
clone_size: .; v_call: TRBV3-1/TRBV3-2; j_call: TRBJ1-1; d_call: .; cdr3_aa: CASSQDRATGSIDYRGGMSTEAFF; cdr3_nt: TGTGCCAGCAGCCAAGATCGGGCCACTGGCTCGATCGACTACAGAGGGGGAATGAGCACTGAAGCTTTCTTT
clone_size: .; v_call: TRBV6-5; j_call: TRBJ2-3; d_call: TRBD2; cdr3_aa: CASSYSGGGATDTQYF; cdr3_nt: TGTGCCAGCAGTTACTCTGGCGGGGGGGCAACAGATACGCAGTATTTT
clone_size: .; v_call: TRBV19; j_call: TRBJ2-7; d_call: .; cdr3_aa: CASRPRGSYEQYF; cdr3_nt: TGTGCCAGCCGACCTAGAGGGTCCTACGAGCAGTACTTC
clone_size: .; v_call: TRBV13; j_call: TRBJ1-1; d_call: .; cdr3_aa: CASSSGPAQGGTEAFF; cdr3_nt: TGTGCCAGCAGCTCCGGACCGGCCCAGGGTGGAACTGAAGCTTTCTTT
clone_size: .; v_call: TRBV4-1; j_call: TRBJ2-3; d_call: TRBD2; cdr3_aa: CASSQAGRGGGGDTQYF; cdr3_nt: TGCGCCAGCAGCCAAGCTGGCCGGGGCGGGGGAGGAGATACGCAGTATTTT
clone_size: .; v_call: TRBV5-4; j_call: TRBJ2-2; d_call: .; cdr3_aa: CASTTKTGELFF; cdr3_nt: TGTGCCAGCACGACAAAGACCGGGGAGCTGTTTTTT
clone_size: .; v_call: TRBV7-2; j_call: TRBJ1-1; d_call: TRBD1; cdr3_aa: CASSRTGIEVTEAFF; cdr3_nt: TGTGCCAGCAGCCGGACAGGTATAGAAGTCACTGAAGCTTTCTTT
clone_size: .; v_call: TRBV5-1; j_call: TRBJ2-7; d_call: TRBD1; cdr3_aa: CASSLGRDRVSYEQYF; cdr3_nt: TGCGCCAGCAGCTTGGGACGGGACAGGGTTTCCTACGAGCAGTACTTC
clone_size: .; v_call: TRBV9; j_call: TRBJ2-1; d_call: TRBD2; cdr3_aa: CASSVSGSVYNEQFF; cdr3_nt: TGTGCCAGCAGCGTTAGCGGGAGTGTTTACAATGAGCAGTTCTTC
clone_size: .; v_call: TRBV7-8; j_call: TRBJ2-3; d_call: .; cdr3_aa: CASSPWTERTDTQYF; cdr3_nt: TGTGCCAGCAGCCCCTGGACAGAACGCACAGATACGCAGTATTTT
clone_size: .; v_call: TRBV10-3; j_call: TRBJ1-4; d_call: .; cdr3_aa: CATLNGANEKLFF; cdr3_nt: TGTGCCACCCTAAACGGGGCTAATGAAAAACTGTTTTTT
clone_size: .; v_call: TRBV7-8; j_call: TRBJ2-7; d_call: TRBD1; cdr3_aa: CASSSQDRDREQYF; cdr3_nt: TGTGCCAGCAGCTCCCAAGACAGGGACCGGGAGCAGTACTTC
clone_size: .; v_call: TRBV9; j_call: TRBJ2-3; d_call: .; cdr3_aa: CASSVGADGTDTQYF; cdr3_nt: TGTGCCAGCAGCGTAGGGGCCGATGGCACAGATACGCAGTATTTT
clone_size: .; v_call: TRBV3-1/TRBV3-2; j_call: TRBJ1-2; d_call: .; cdr3_aa: CASSQDSGGENYGYTF; cdr3_nt: TGTGCCAGCAGCCAAGATTCGGGGGGCGAGAACTATGGCTACACCTTC
clone_size: .; v_call: TRBV5-1; j_call: TRBJ2-1; d_call: .; cdr3_aa: CASSPGYEQFF; cdr3_nt: TGCGCCAGCAGCCCCGGGTATGAGCAGTTCTTC
clone_size: .; v_call: TRBV30; j_call: TRBJ2-5; d_call: TRBD2; cdr3_aa: CARRKAGGPKTQYF; cdr3_nt: TGTGCCAGGAGGAAGGCGGGAGGGCCAAAGACCCAGTACTTC
clone_size: .; v_call: TRBV28; j_call: TRBJ1-4; d_call: .; cdr3_aa: CASRPFPTASANEKLFF; cdr3_nt: TGTGCCAGCAGACCGTTCCCGACAGCCTCAGCTAATGAAAAACTGTTTTTT
clone_size: .; v_call: TRBV19; j_call: TRBJ1-5; d_call: .; cdr3_aa: CASSLLGGRVRSNQPQHF; cdr3_nt: TGTGCCAGTAGCCTCCTGGGTGGGCGAGTTCGTAGCAATCAGCCCCAGCATTTT
clone_size: .; v_call: TRBV4-1; j_call: TRBJ2-1; d_call: TRBD2; cdr3_aa: CASSSGRGSYNEQFF; cdr3_nt: TGCGCCAGCTCTAGCGGGAGGGGGTCCTACAATGAGCAGTTCTTC
clone_size: .; v_call: TRBV5-1; j_call: TRBJ2-7; d_call: .; cdr3_aa: CASRDVLGKGSGEQYF; cdr3_nt: TGCGCCAGCAGGGACGTCCTCGGGAAGGGTTCTGGTGAGCAGTACTTC
clone_size: .; v_call: TRBV6-2/TRBV6-3; j_call: TRBJ2-5; d_call: TRBD2; cdr3_aa: CASSQAPRASGRGETQYF; cdr3_nt: TGTGCCAGCAGCCAAGCCCCGCGGGCTAGCGGGAGAGGAGAGACCCAGTACTTC
clone_size: .; v_call: TRBV10-3; j_call: TRBJ2-3; d_call: TRBD2; cdr3_aa: CAISGDGSGGSTSTDTQYF; cdr3_nt: TGTGCCATCAGTGGGGATGGTAGCGGGGGGTCGACTAGCACAGATACGCAGTATTTT
clone_size: .; v_call: TRBV5-1; j_call: TRBJ2-5; d_call: TRBD1; cdr3_aa: CASSAWTGEETQYF; cdr3_nt: TGCGCCAGCAGCGCCTGGACAGGCGAGGAGACCCAGTACTTC
clone_size: .; v_call: TRBV6-5; j_call: TRBJ1-1; d_call: .; cdr3_aa: CASSLDMRDPEAFF; cdr3_nt: TGTGCCAGCAGCCTTGATATGAGGGATCCTGAAGCTTTCTTT
clone_size: .; v_call: TRBV4-2; j_call: TRBJ2-5; d_call: .; cdr3_aa: CASSQDNRESAQYF; cdr3_nt: TGTGCCAGCAGCCAAGATAACAGGGAGTCGGCCCAGTACTTC